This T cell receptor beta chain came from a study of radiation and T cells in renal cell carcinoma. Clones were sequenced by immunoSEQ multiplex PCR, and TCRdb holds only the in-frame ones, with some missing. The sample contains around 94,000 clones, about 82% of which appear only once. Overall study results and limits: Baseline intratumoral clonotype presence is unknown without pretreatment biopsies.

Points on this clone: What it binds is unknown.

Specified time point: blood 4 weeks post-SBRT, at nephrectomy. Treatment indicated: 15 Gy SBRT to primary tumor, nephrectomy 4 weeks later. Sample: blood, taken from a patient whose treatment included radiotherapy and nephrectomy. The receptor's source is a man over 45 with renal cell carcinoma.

CDR3 sequence (DNA): TGTGCCAGCAACCCACAGGGGGAGAACACTGAAGCTTTCTTT. This gives the protein CASNPQGENTEAFF. This chain joins TRBV6-5 and TRBJ1-1; 8 bases map to TRBD1. Germline V gene sequence: CDR1 MNHEY, CDR2 SVGAGI. V trimming: 7 bases; J trimming: 1 base; junction bases outside the gene matches: 5. The length of the CDR3 is 14 residues.